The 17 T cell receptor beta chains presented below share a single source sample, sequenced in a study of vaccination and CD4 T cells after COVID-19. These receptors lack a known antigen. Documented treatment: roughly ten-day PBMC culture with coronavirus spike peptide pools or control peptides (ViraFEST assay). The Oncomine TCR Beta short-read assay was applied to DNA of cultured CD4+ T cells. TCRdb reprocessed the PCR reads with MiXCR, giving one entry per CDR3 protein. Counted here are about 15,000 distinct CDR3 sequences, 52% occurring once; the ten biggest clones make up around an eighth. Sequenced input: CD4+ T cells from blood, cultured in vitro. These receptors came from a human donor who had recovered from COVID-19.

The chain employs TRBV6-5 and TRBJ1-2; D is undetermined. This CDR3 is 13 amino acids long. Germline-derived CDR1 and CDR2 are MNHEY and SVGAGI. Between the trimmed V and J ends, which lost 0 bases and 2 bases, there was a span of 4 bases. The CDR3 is CASSYSQNYGYTF. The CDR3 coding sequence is TGTGCCAGCAGTTACTCGCAGAACTATGGCTACACCTTC.

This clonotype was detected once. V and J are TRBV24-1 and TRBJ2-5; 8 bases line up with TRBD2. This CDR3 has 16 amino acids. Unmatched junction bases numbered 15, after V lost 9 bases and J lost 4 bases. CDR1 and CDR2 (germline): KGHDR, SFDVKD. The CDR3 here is CATDNRREGSRETQYF. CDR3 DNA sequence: TGTGCCACCGATAATCGCCGGGAGGGCTCTCGAGAGACCCAGTACTTC.

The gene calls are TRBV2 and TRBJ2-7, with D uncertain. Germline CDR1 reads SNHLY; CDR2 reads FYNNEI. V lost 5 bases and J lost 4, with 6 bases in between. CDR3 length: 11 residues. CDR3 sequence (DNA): TGTGCCAGCAGTCAAACATACGAGCAGTACTTC. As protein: CASSQTYEQYF.

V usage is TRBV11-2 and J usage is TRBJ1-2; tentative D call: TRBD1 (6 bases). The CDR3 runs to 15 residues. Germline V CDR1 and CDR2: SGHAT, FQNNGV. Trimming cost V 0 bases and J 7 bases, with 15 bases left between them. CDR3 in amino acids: CASSLDTNRAGGYTF. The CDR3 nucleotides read TGTGCCAGCAGCTTAGATACGAACAGGGCGGGTGGCTACACCTTC.

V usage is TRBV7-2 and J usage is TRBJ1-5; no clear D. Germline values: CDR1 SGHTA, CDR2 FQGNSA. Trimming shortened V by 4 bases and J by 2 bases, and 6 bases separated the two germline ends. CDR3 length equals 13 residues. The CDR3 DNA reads TGTGCCAGCAGCTATCAGGGCAATCAGCCCCAGCATTTT. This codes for CASSYQGNQPQHF. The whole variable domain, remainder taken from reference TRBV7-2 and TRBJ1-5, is GAGVSQSPSNKVTEKGKDVELRCDPISGHTALYWYRQSLGQGLEFLIYFQGNSAPDKSGLPSDRFSAERTGGSVSTLTIQRTQQEDSAVYLCASSYQGNQPQHFGDGTRLSIL.

CDR3 loop: CSASVRANQPQHF. CDR3 nucleotides: TGCAGTGCTAGTGTACGGGCCAATCAGCCCCAGCATTTT. The gene calls are TRBV20-1 and TRBJ1-5; D remains ambiguous. V lost 3 bases and J 3 bases, leaving 9 bases between the germline ends. The CDR3 length is 13 residues. Germline lookup yields CDR1 DFQATT and CDR2 SNEGSKA (reference sequence).

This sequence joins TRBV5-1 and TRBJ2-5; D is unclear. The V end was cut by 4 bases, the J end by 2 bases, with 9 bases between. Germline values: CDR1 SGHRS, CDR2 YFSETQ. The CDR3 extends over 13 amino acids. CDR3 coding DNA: TGCGCCAGCAGCACCCGACGGCAAGAGACCCAGTACTTC. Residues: CASSTRRQETQYF.

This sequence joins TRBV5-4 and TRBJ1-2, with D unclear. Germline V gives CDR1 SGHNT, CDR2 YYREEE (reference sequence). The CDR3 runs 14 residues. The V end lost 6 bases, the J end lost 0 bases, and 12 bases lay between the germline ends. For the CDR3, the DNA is TGTGCCAGCACCCTAGCGGGGACTAACTATGGCTACACCTTC. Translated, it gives CASTLAGTNYGYTF. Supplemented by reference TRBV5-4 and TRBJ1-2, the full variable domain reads ETGVTQSPTHLIKTRGQQVTLRCSSQSGHNTVSWYQQALGQGPQFIFQYYREEENGRGNFPPRFSGLQFPNYSSELNVNALELDDSALYLCASTLAGTNYGYTFGSGTRLTVV.

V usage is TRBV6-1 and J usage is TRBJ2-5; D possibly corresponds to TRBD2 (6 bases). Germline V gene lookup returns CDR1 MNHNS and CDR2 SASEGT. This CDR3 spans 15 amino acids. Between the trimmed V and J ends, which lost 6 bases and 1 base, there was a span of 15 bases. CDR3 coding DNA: TGTGCCAGCAGAATGACCGGGGGTAGCCAAGAGACCCAGTACTTC. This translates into CASRMTGGSQETQYF.

The CDR3 here is CASNTRQASATFF. The CDR3 DNA is TGTGCCAGCAACACCCGACAGGCCTCCGCGACTTTCTTT. The rearrangement uses TRBV6-2 or TRBV6-3 and TRBJ1-1; TRBD1 might be the D (6 bases). Trimming left V 7 bases short and J 12 bases short, with 21 bases between. Germline V gives CDR1 MNHEY, CDR2 SVGEGT. The CDR3 consists of 13 residues.

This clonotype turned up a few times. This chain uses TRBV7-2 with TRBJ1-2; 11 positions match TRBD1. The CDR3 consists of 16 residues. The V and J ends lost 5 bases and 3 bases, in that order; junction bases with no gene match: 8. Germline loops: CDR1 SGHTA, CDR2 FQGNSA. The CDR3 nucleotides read TGTGCCAGCAGCAGGCGGACAGGGGGCTATGACTATGGCTACACCTTC. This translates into CASSRRTGGYDYGYTF. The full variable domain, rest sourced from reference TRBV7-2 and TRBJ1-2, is GAGVSQSPSNKVTEKGKDVELRCDPISGHTALYWYRQSLGQGLEFLIYFQGNSAPDKSGLPSDRFSAERTGGSVSTLTIQRTQQEDSAVYLCASSRRTGGYDYGYTFGSGTRLTVV.

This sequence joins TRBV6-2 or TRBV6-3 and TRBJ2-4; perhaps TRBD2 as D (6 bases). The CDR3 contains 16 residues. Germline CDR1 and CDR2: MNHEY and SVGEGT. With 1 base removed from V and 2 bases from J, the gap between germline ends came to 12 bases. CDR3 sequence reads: CASSYFAGLTKNIQYF. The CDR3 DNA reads TGTGCCAGCAGTTACTTCGCCGGACTAACCAAAAACATTCAGTACTTC.

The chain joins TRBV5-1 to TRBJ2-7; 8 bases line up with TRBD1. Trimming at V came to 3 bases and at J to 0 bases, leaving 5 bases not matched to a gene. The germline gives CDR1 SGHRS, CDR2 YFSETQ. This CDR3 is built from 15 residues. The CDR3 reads CASSSGTGVSYEQYF. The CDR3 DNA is TGCGCCAGCAGCTCGGGGACAGGAGTCTCCTACGAGCAGTACTTC.

CDR3 loop: CASSLALYRPGNEQFF. The CDR3 DNA is TGTGCCAGCAGCTTAGCGCTGTACCGCCCGGGAAATGAGCAGTTCTTC. The chain has TRBV7-8 and TRBJ2-1; possibly TRBD2 for D (5 bases). The V end lost 0 bases, the J end lost 7 bases, and 16 bases lay between the germline ends. This CDR3 region has 16 residues. CDR1 is SGHVS, CDR2 FQNEAQ, per germline.

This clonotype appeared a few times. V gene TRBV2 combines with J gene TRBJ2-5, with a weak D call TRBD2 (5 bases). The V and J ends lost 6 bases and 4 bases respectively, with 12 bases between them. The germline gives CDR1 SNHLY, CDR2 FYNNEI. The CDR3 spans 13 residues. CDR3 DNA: TGTGCCAGCAGCGGCGACTACACAGAGACCCAGTACTTC. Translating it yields CASSGDYTETQYF.

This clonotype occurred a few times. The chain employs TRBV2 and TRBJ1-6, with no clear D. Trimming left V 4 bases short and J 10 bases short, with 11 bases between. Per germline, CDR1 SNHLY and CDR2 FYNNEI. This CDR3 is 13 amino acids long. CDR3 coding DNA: TGTGCCAGCAGTGTGAGGGAGGGCTCACCCCTCCACTTT. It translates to CASSVREGSPLHF.

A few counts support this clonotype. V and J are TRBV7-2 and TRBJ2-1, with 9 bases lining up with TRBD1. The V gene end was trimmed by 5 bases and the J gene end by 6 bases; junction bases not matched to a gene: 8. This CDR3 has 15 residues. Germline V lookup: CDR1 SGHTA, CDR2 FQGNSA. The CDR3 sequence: CASSRLGTGLNEQFF. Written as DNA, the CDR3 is TGTGCCAGCAGCCGACTAGGGACAGGGCTCAATGAGCAGTTCTTC.